This T cell receptor (beta chain) was found in a study of CD8+ T cells in alopecia areata listed by TCRdb under 2018. The study in broad terms: Treated patients were enrolled in an open-label pilot trial of oral tofacitinib, 5 to 10 mg twice daily, for moderate-to-severe alopecia areata. Tofacitinib was administered for 6 to 18 months, and 6 months of follow-up off drug were then conducted to assess delayed response and recurrence. Disease severity in treated patients was measured with the SALT score, which quantifies the percentage of affected scalp surface area. High-throughput TCRbeta sequencing was used to examine T cell clonal expansion in alopecia areata in both the C3H/HeJ mouse model and human patients. Scalp tissue and sorted CD4+ and CD8+ peripheral blood T cells from patchy and totalis/universalis alopecia areata patients and from healthy controls were covered by human TCRbeta sequencing. Tofacitinib-treated patients had biopsies at baseline and at 4 and 24 weeks of treatment, with a later scalp biopsy in several patients. Scalp clonality was compared among normal scalp (n=4), patchy alopecia areata scalp (n=8), and alopecia totalis/universalis scalp (n=8). RNA was obtained with the PAXgene miRNA kit for fixed scalp, the miRNeasy kit for PBMCs, and the RNeasy kit for mouse skin. TCRbeta CDR3 regions were amplified by immunoSEQ multiplex PCR with 35 Vbeta forward and 13 Jbeta reverse primers.

The paper's findings and limits, for the study overall: Because the treated cohort was small and had only one nonresponder, larger studies are needed to examine links between baseline CD8+ expansion and response. During tofacitinib treatment, many expanded lesional clones stuck around in both scalp and blood, and this persistence may partly explain why relapse happens after treatment is stopped. Shared TCR sequences between patients were less evident than in mice, which may be partly attributable to HLA diversity in the patient population. Compared with normal scalp, lesional scalp had higher clonality and more expanded CD8+ clones, particularly in alopecia totalis/universalis, a pattern that suggests antigenic drive. Unlike mouse skin, which is dominated by gammadelta T cells, normal human skin has resident alphabeta T cells that are also sequenced, and this complicates analysis of the scalp TCR repertoire. Tofacitinib significantly lowered scalp clonality and the number of expanded CD8+ clones among the top 100 scalp clones.

In this sample, this clone turned up a few times. Its antigen remains unidentified. Base qualities were left out, and no much larger clone turns up one base away. What this sample's time point label stands for: approximately 4 weeks on oral tofacitinib. The sample's treatment or condition label, in plain terms: oral pan-JAK inhibitor, 5-10 mg twice daily. Peripheral blood and lesional scalp punch biopsies were obtained from patients with alopecia areata. PBMCs were isolated by density centrifugation and stained for CD3, CD4 and CD8, after which CD4+ and CD8+ T cells were sorted on a FACSAria. The V end loses 7 bases and the J end loses 5 bases, and a stretch of 11 bases separates them. The CDR3 holds 11 amino acids from the cysteine to the phenylalanine. The kept DNA is CDR3 alone, 33 bases in frame from the first base. The germline V gene encodes CDR1 SQVTM and CDR2 ANQGSEA. To prepare the library, the immunoSEQ multiplex PCR assay was applied. To provide template for TCR sequencing, every sample had RNA extracted and reverse transcribed into cDNA. First-strand cDNA was synthesized with SuperScript III using a 2:1 mix of oligo-dT and random hexamers. A synthetic immune receptor repertoire was used to measure amplification bias, and any remaining bias was corrected computationally. Processing in the source paper ran as follows. Raw reads were preprocessed to remove errors, and CDR3 was defined by IMGT conventions from the conserved cysteine to phenylalanine. Clonality was computed as 1 minus the Shannon entropy, with the entropy normalized by log2 of the number of productive unique TCRs. Whether scalp clones were CD4 or CD8 was inferred by matching scalp TCRbeta sequences against CD4 and CD8 repertoires sorted from blood. Held by TCRdb, this immuneACCESS table contains in-frame sequences only and omits some clones. Under half of the omission traces to an unresolved V gene where checked; the cause of the rest is unknown. The DNA gave D and trimming, while V, J and clone size come from that table. This sample holds more than 100,000 clones; around 53% were observed only once. The top ten hold roughly 0.45% of the sample.

The sequence came from a human donor with alopecia areata. The specimen comprised CD4+ T cells sorted from blood, sampled at week 4, from a patient treated with tofacitinib. The rearrangement combines TRBV29-1 with TRBJ1-1, with TRBD1 as a weak D call on 6 bases. The bases are TGCAGCGGCGGACAGCCTACTGAAGCTTTCTTT. Translation gives CSGGQPTEAFF.